These 19 T cell receptor beta chains share one sample of origin, sequenced in a study of molecular identifiers for immune sequencing clone quantification. TCRdb re-called the PCR reads with MiXCR, one entry per CDR3 protein. The top ten hold roughly 1% of the sample, which has 97,000 or so distinct CDR3 sequences, approximately 24% seen once. The sample consisted of naive CD8+ T cells from blood, with Jurkat cell RNA spiked in. As to subset: FACS-sorted CD8+CD4-CCR7+CD45RA+ naive T cells. These receptors were obtained from a human donor in good health. Some libraries in this study had Jurkat cell RNA spiked in.

Turning to this clonotype: A single base separates this from a much larger clone, so it may be a read error. Without the conserved terminal phenylalanine or tryptophan, this CDR3 likely stems from a read error. This rearrangement joins TRBV6-5 to TRBJ2-5; 8 bases line up with TRBD2. V shed 6 bases, J shed 4 bases, and the junction held 7 bases outside the gene matches. The CDR3 spans 14 residues. Germline loops: CDR1 MNHEY, CDR2 SVGAGI. CDR3 bases: TGTGCCAGCAGAGAGTGGCTAGCGGGAGAGACCCAGTACTCC. Its translation: CASREWLAGETQYS.

The chain recombines TRBV4-3 with TRBJ2-1; no clear D. The CDR3 sequence is 15 residues long. The germline gives CDR1 LGHNA, CDR2 YSLEER. V was trimmed by 4 bases and J by 2 bases, leaving 12 bases between them. The CDR3 region is CASSRDQVTYNEQFF. CDR3 DNA: TGCGCCAGCAGCCGAGATCAGGTGACCTACAATGAGCAGTTCTTC.

This clonotype has only a few counts. Possible read error: a much larger clone is one base away. The genes are TRBV6-2 or TRBV6-3 and TRBJ2-7; 9 bases map to TRBD2. Looked up from germline, CDR1 is MNHEY and CDR2 is SVGEGT. The CDR3 length is 14 residues. Written as DNA, the CDR3 is TGTGCCCGCAGGGGGGGACTAGCCAGCTACGAGCAGTACTTC. This sequence encodes CARRGGLASYEQYF.

This clonotype was observed at least ten times. The chain joins TRBV20-1 to TRBJ2-5, with a possible D match to TRBD2 (6 bases). Germline-derived CDR1 and CDR2 are DFQATT and SNEGSKA (reference sequence). This CDR3 spans 13 amino acids. Trimming removed 6 bases at V and 5 bases at J, with 16 bases between. The CDR3 spells CSARTPSEETQYF. CDR3 nucleotides: TGCAGTGCCCGCACCCCTAGCGAGGAGACCCAGTACTTC.

A remark on this clonotype: A much larger clone lies a single base off, so this may be a read error. The chain employs TRBV11-2 and TRBJ2-2; TRBD1 matches at 8 bases. The germline CDR1 and CDR2 sequences are SGHAT and FQNNGV. The length of the CDR3 is 16 residues. This CDR3 is CASSSDRGSNPGELFF. As DNA, the CDR3 is TGTGCCAGCAGCTCAGACAGGGGTTCGAACCCCGGGGAGCTGTTTTTT.

V usage is TRBV7-9 and J usage is TRBJ1-5, with D perhaps matching TRBD1 (5 bases). CDR1 and CDR2 (germline): SEHNR, FQNEAQ (reference sequence). V shed 5 bases and J shed 0 bases, with 23 bases lying between them. The CDR3 consists of 19 residues. CDR3 loop: CASSPRRTRDADSNQPQHF. The CDR3 DNA is TGTGCCAGCAGCCCGAGGCGAACCAGGGACGCAGATAGCAATCAGCCCCAGCATTTT.

The table lists this clonotype with a few counts. The chain combines TRBV3-1 with TRBJ2-3, with TRBD2 matching 11 bases. From germline, CDR1 is LGHDT and CDR2 YNNKEL (reference sequence). This CDR3 region has 18 residues. The J segment lost 0 bases and the V segment lost 1 base, leaving 6 bases of the junction unmatched. The CDR3 sequence: CASSQVIAGGTSTDTQYF. For the CDR3, the DNA is TGTGCCAGCAGCCAAGTGATAGCGGGGGGGACTAGCACAGATACGCAGTATTTT.

Notes on this clonotype: One junction end does not reproduce the germline sequence, and a read error may be involved. The chain joins TRBV12-3 or TRBV12-4 to TRBJ2-3; D ambiguous. The CDR3 consists of 13 residues. Here the CDR3 reads CAGSLANTDTQYF. CDR3 bases: TGTGCCGGCAGTTTAGCCAACACAGATACGCAGTATTTT.

This clonotype was seen at least ten times. The CDR3 DNA sequence: TGTGCCAGCAGCCAAGCAATAGCGGGAGGGCCTGGGGATACGCAGTATTTT. Protein product: CASSQAIAGGPGDTQYF. The J gene is TRBJ2-3, the V gene TRBV3-1; TRBD2 matches 11 bases. The CDR3 is 17 residues long. The ends lost 1 base at V and 6 bases at J; junction bases unmatched: 9. Germline V gene data show CDR1 as LGHDT and CDR2 as YNNKEL (reference sequence).

This clonotype was seen ten or more times. This chain connects TRBV11-3 to TRBJ2-3; TRBD2 matches at 11 bases. Trimming at V came to 5 bases and at J to 7 bases, leaving 11 bases not matched to a gene. The V gene's germline CDR1 is SGHNT and CDR2 YENEEA. The CDR3 is 16 residues long. CDR3 loop: CASSQGTSGPTNTQYF. The CDR3 nucleotides are TGTGCCAGCAGCCAGGGGACTAGCGGACCTACGAATACGCAGTATTTT.

This clonotype was seen more than once but under ten times. The chain combines TRBV11-1 with TRBJ2-7, with no clear D. Germline V gene lookup returns CDR1 SGHAT and CDR2 FQDESV (reference sequence). This CDR3 comprises 12 residues. V was clipped by 5 bases and J by 3 bases, with 8 bases between them. CDR3 in DNA: TGTGCCAGCAGCCTAGACAACTACGAGCAGTACTTC. Translation: CASSLDNYEQYF.

Only a few counts were recorded for this clonotype. V gene TRBV11-2 combines with J gene TRBJ2-1; 9 bases align to TRBD2. The ends lost 7 bases at V and 7 bases at J; junction bases unmatched: 11. Germline V gene data show CDR1 as SGHAT and CDR2 as FQNNGV. This CDR3 spans 15 amino acids. The CDR3 region is CASTPGSGRKNEQFF. As DNA, the CDR3 is TGTGCCAGCACCCCGGGAAGCGGGAGGAAGAATGAGCAGTTCTTC.

On this clonotype: Being one base from a much bigger clone, this may be a read error. The chain recombines TRBV7-9 with TRBJ1-5, with D hard to call. The CDR3 sequence is 12 residues long. The V end was cut by 4 bases, the J end by 9 bases, with 10 bases between. Germline values: CDR1 SEHNR, CDR2 FQNEAQ (reference sequence). DNA of the CDR3: TGTGCCAGCAGCTCAGACGACGGGCCCCAGCATTTT. It is translated as CASSSDDGPQHF.

With regard to this clonotype: Being one base from a much bigger clone, this may be a read error. The chain links TRBV27 to TRBJ2-7, with 9 bases aligning to TRBD1. This CDR3 region has 14 residues. Germline values: CDR1 MNHEY, CDR2 SMNVEV (reference sequence). CDR3 bases: TGTGCCAGCAGTAGACAGGGGGAAATAGGAGAGCGGTACTTC. Its protein product is CASSRQGEIGERYF.

With respect to this clonotype: An end of the junction does not agree with germline; a read error may underlie this. The chain has TRBV7-9 and TRBJ2-7; D gene unclear. The V gene's germline CDR1 is SEHNR and CDR2 FQNEAQ (reference sequence). This CDR3 has 12 amino acids. For the CDR3, the DNA is TGTGCCGGCAGCTTTTCGGCCTACGAGCAGTACTTC. It codes for CAGSFSAYEQYF. The variable domain in full, completed from reference TRBV7-9 and TRBJ2-7, reads DTGVSQNPRHKITKRGQNVTFRCDPISEHNRLYWYRQTLGQGPEFLTYFQNEAQLEKSRLLSDRFSAERPKGSFSTLEIQRTEQGDSAMYLCAGSFSAYEQYFGPGTRLTVT.

This clonotype was recorded many times. The chain has TRBV27 and TRBJ1-1; 10 nucleotides line up with TRBD1. Germline assignment: CDR1 MNHEY and CDR2 SMNVEV (reference sequence). This CDR3 has 22 amino acids. J gave up 1 base and V 5 bases, and 25 bases lay outside the gene matches. The CDR3: CASSTNAHAFAGTGAKNTEAFF. The DNA for the CDR3 is TGTGCCAGCAGTACGAACGCCCATGCATTCGCCGGGACAGGGGCGAAGAACACTGAAGCTTTCTTT.

This clonotype was recorded many times. The J gene is TRBJ2-2, the V gene TRBV29-1; D is ambiguous. The CDR3 is made up of 13 amino acids. Trimming removed 5 bases from V and 0 bases from J, with 7 bases in between. The V gene's germline CDR1 is SQVTM and CDR2 ANQGSEA. CDR3 sequence (DNA): TGCAGCGTTAGCCAAGCGAACACCGGGGAGCTGTTTTTT. Translated: CSVSQANTGELFF.

This clonotype was picked up many times. V is TRBV7-2 and J is TRBJ2-3; a weak D match, TRBD2 (6 bases). The V end lost 0 bases, the J end lost 0 bases, and 34 bases lay between the germline ends. Per the germline V gene, CDR1 is SGHTA and CDR2 is FQGNSA. CDR3 length: 24 amino acids. In DNA, the CDR3 is TGTGCCAGCAGCTTAGCCCTAACCTCTGGGTCGAAACATTCAGCGGGCGCTAGCACAGATACGCAGTATTTT. Protein sequence: CASSLALTSGSKHSAGASTDTQYF. The variable domain in full, with the rest retrieved from reference TRBV7-2 and TRBJ2-3, is GAGVSQSPSNKVTEKGKDVELRCDPISGHTALYWYRQSLGQGLEFLIYFQGNSAPDKSGLPSDRFSAERTGGSVSTLTIQRTQQEDSAVYLCASSLALTSGSKHSAGASTDTQYFGPGTRLTVL.

This chain joins TRBV27 and TRBJ1-3, with unresolved D. Per the germline V gene, CDR1 is MNHEY and CDR2 is SMNVEV (reference sequence). The CDR3 contains 14 residues. V was trimmed by 6 bases and J by 0 bases, leaving 9 bases between them. CDR3 loop: CASSPVTSGNTIYF. The CDR3 DNA reads TGTGCCAGCAGCCCAGTGACCTCTGGAAACACCATATATTTT.